Below, 29 T cell receptor beta chains from the same sample are listed, as sequenced in a study of regulatory T cells in long-lasting Graves disease. The time point: newly diagnosed GD, antithyroid drugs for less than 3 months. Following extraction of RNA from PBMCs, that RNA was used to make the TCR library. According to the study, TCR beta libraries were built with iRepertoire HTBI primers and CDR3-region Arm-PCR. From the multiplex PCR reads, TCRdb called clonotypes with MiXCR, one entry per CDR3 protein. The repertoire holds about 350,000 distinct CDR3 sequences, with roughly 17% as singletons. This same sample was also taken into another study, of T cells in Graves' hyperthyroidism and ophthalmopathy.

Material: peripheral blood mononuclear cells (PBMCs), obtained at new diagnosis, from a patient treated with antithyroid drugs. The receptors stem from a woman under 30 with Graves disease.

With regard to this clonotype: A read error may explain this, as a much larger clone is one base away. The rearrangement uses TRBV5-1 and TRBJ1-5; 9 positions match TRBD1. This CDR3 region has 14 residues. Germline V CDR1 and CDR2: SGHRS, YFSETQ. The CDR3 sequence: CASSLVTGGQPRHF. The CDR3 DNA sequence: TGCGCCAGCAGCTTGGTGACAGGGGGACAGCCCCGGCATTTT.

This clonotype was found many times. This chain links TRBV3-1 with TRBJ2-1; D might be TRBD1 (5 bases). This CDR3 is built from 15 residues. Germline V gene data show CDR1 as LGHDT and CDR2 as YNNKEL (reference sequence). Trimming took off 2 bases at V and 6 bases at J, with 14 bases between the two ends. The CDR3 bases are TGTGCCAGCAGCCAAATGGGCCAGGGTTCCAATGAGCAGTTCTTC. Amino acid sequence: CASSQMGQGSNEQFF.

This chain uses TRBV9 with TRBJ2-3; a possible D gene is TRBD2 (7 bases). Gene TRBJ2-7 matches the end of the DNA better, so the J call may be wrong. This CDR3 is built from 20 residues. Germline CDR1 is SGDLS and CDR2 is YYNGEE. For the CDR3, the DNA is TGTGCCAGCAGCGTAAGGGGGGGGGGTGAGATCGGGGGATACTCCTACGAGCAGTACTTC. It yields the protein CASSVRGGGEIGGYSYEQYF.

The chain is built from TRBV13 and TRBJ2-2, with D unresolved. Per the germline V gene, CDR1 is PRHDT and CDR2 is FYEKMQ (reference sequence). V gave up 6 bases and J gave up 4 bases, with 6 bases separating them. This CDR3 has 12 amino acids. The CDR3 loop is CASSLPTGELFF. CDR3 in DNA: TGTGCCAGCAGTTTACCCACCGGGGAGCTGTTTTTT.

This clonotype was detected many times. This chain joins TRBV13 and TRBJ2-5, with 7 positions matching TRBD2. This CDR3 region has 15 residues. With V trimmed by 5 bases and J by 10 bases, 16 bases remained unmatched. Germline CDR1 is PRHDT and CDR2 is FYEKMQ (reference sequence). The CDR3 spells CASSTRLAVPEVQYF. In DNA, the CDR3 is TGTGCCAGCAGCACCCGCCTAGCGGTTCCAGAGGTCCAGTACTTC.

This clonotype was seen only once. A far larger clone is just one base off, so this is likely a read error. V is TRBV28 and J is TRBJ2-4; 9 bases map to TRBD1. The end of the DNA aligns better with TRBJ2-5, so the J call may be wrong. The CDR3 has 18 residues. CDR1 MDHEN and CDR2 SYDVKM come from the germline V gene. The CDR3 is CASGLFFRMTGGRETQYF. Here the CDR3 DNA reads TGTGCCAGCGGTTTATTTTTCCGTATGACAGGGGGACGGGAGACCCAGTACTTC.

This clonotype was counted only a few times. This chain connects TRBV2 to TRBJ2-7; a weak D match, TRBD1 (6 bases). Germline V gene data show CDR1 as SNHLY and CDR2 as FYNNEI. CDR3 size: 13 residues. V lost 6 bases and J lost 3, with 12 bases in between. CDR3 in amino acids: CASRRQDLYEQYF. The CDR3 DNA reads as TGTGCCAGCAGAAGACAGGACCTCTACGAGCAGTACTTC.

This clonotype appeared once. The V and J genes are TRBV7-2 and TRBJ1-3, with D maybe TRBD1 (6 bases). The germline CDR1 and CDR2 sequences are SGHTA and FQGNSA. V was pared by 6 bases and J by 4 bases, with 10 bases between. CDR3 length: 13 residues. CDR3 nucleotides: TGTGCCAGCAGGCACAGGGCGGGAAACACCATATATTTT. This codes for CASRHRAGNTIYF.

The CDR3 coding sequence is TGCAGCGTTGAACAAGGCAGGGGCAATGAGCAGTTCTTC. It translates to CSVEQGRGNEQFF. The chain uses TRBV29-1 and TRBJ2-1, with a tentative D call TRBD1 (6 bases). Germline CDR1 SQVTM, CDR2 ANQGSEA. The CDR3 totals 13 residues. V was shortened by 2 bases and J by 6 bases, with 11 bases between the two germline ends.

This clonotype was detected only a few times. This chain joins TRBV2 and TRBJ1-4; D gene uncertain. Germline V lookup: CDR1 SNHLY, CDR2 FYNNEI. V lost 2 bases and J lost 6, with 10 bases in between. The CDR3 totals 14 residues. CDR3 DNA: TGTGCCAGCAGTGAAAGGACGGGTGATGAAAAACTGTTTTTT. Translated: CASSERTGDEKLFF.

A note on this clonotype: A much larger clone differs by one base, so this may be a read error. The J gene is TRBJ1-1, the V gene TRBV30, with D hard to call. The CDR3 totals 11 residues. The germline V gene has CDR1 GTSNPN and CDR2 SVGIG (reference sequence). Trimming took 0 bases from V and 3 from J, leaving 2 bases between them. CDR3 coding DNA: TGTGCCTGGAGTGTAGACACTGAAGCTTTCTTT. It codes for CAWSVDTEAFF.

This clonotype was seen repeatedly, ten times or more. The CDR3 nucleotides read TGTGCCACCAGCAAAGGACTTTCCCAAGAGACCCAGTACTTC. As protein: CATSKGLSQETQYF. This rearrangement joins TRBV15 to TRBJ2-5; D perhaps matches TRBD2 (5 bases). Germline V gives CDR1 LNHNV, CDR2 YYDKDF (reference sequence). The CDR3 loop spans 14 amino acids. Trimming took off 4 bases at V and 1 base at J, with 10 bases between the two ends.

The sample holds a few counts of this clonotype. This chain connects TRBV10-1 to TRBJ2-1; 8 bases are shared with TRBD1. CDR1 and CDR2 from the germline V gene are WNHNN and SYGVQD (reference sequence). The J segment lost 3 bases and the V segment lost 8 bases, leaving 9 bases of the junction unmatched. CDR3 length: 15 residues. The chain's CDR3 is CASAAAQGVYNEQFF. The CDR3 DNA follows: TGCGCCAGCGCCGCGGCACAGGGGGTCTACAATGAGCAGTTCTTC.

In its sample, this clonotype was seen many times. The V gene is TRBV5-1, the J gene TRBJ1-2; D is ambiguous. This CDR3 region has 14 residues. Germline V gene lookup returns CDR1 SGHRS and CDR2 YFSETQ. Trimming left V 4 bases short and J 1 base short, with 11 bases between. The CDR3 region is CASSKETVNYGYTF. The CDR3, as DNA: TGCGCCAGCAGCAAAGAGACCGTTAACTATGGCTACACCTTC. Drawing the rest from reference TRBV5-1 and TRBJ1-2, the complete variable domain is KAGVTQTPRYLIKTRGQQVTLSCSPISGHRSVSWYQQTPGQGLQFLFEYFSETQRNKGNFPGRFSGRQFSNSRSEMNVSTLELGDSALYLCASSKETVNYGYTFGSGTRLTVV.

The table lists this clonotype with many counts. The rearrangement joins TRBV5-4 to TRBJ2-1, with D perhaps assigned TRBD1 or TRBD2 (5 bases each). V gave up 4 bases and J gave up 3 bases, with 11 bases separating them. CDR3 length: 14 amino acids. The germline V gene has CDR1 SGHNT and CDR2 YYREEE (reference sequence). CDR3 bases: TGTGCCAGCAGCCCGGGACCGAACTACAATGAGCAGTTCTTC. Encoded protein: CASSPGPNYNEQFF.

This clonotype was seen repeatedly, ten times or more. The chain uses TRBV20-1 and TRBJ2-7, with a weak D call TRBD2 (6 bases). Germline assignment: CDR1 DFQATT and CDR2 SNEGSKA (reference sequence). The CDR3 spans 13 residues. The ends were cut back, 6 bases at V and 0 bases at J, with 12 bases in the middle. CDR3 sequence: CSARGTASYEQYF. In nucleotides, the CDR3 is TGCAGTGCCCGAGGGACTGCCTCCTACGAGCAGTACTTC.

The V call is TRBV6-2 or TRBV6-3, the J call TRBJ1-6; D perhaps matches TRBD1 (5 bases). Trimming shortened V by 5 bases and J by 8 bases, and 16 bases separated the two germline ends. Germline CDR1 MNHEY, CDR2 SVGEGT. The CDR3 covers 15 residues. This CDR3 reads CASSPLGARDSPLHF. The DNA for the CDR3 is TGTGCCAGCAGTCCCCTCGGGGCCAGGGATTCACCCCTCCACTTT.

There are a few counts of this clonotype. This chain connects TRBV5-4 to TRBJ2-3; D may be TRBD2 (6 bases). The germline gives CDR1 SGHNT, CDR2 YYREEE (reference sequence). This CDR3 region has 16 residues. V lost 0 bases, J lost 6 bases, and 17 bases lay in between. CDR3 region: CASSLGGILMQDTQYF. CDR3 coding DNA: TGTGCCAGCAGCTTGGGCGGGATCCTGATGCAGGATACGCAGTATTTT.

This clonotype was seen a handful of times. This chain connects TRBV29-1 to TRBJ2-7; a weak D match, TRBD1 (6 bases). The CDR3 runs to 12 residues. Trimming shortened V by 4 bases and J by 2 bases, and 9 bases separated the two germline ends. Germline lookup yields CDR1 SQVTM and CDR2 ANQGSEA. The CDR3 DNA is TGCAGCGTTGTGGCAGGGGCCTACGAGCAGTACTTC. Its protein is CSVVAGAYEQYF.

This clonotype occurred many times. The rearrangement uses TRBV7-8 and TRBJ2-7; 9 nucleotides line up with TRBD1. V lost 2 bases to trimming and J lost 4 bases; unmatched junction nucleotides: 9. Germline CDR1 and CDR2: SGHVS and FQNEAQ. The CDR3 length is 16 residues. The CDR3 spells CASSLRPGQGSYEQYF. DNA for the CDR3: TGTGCCAGCAGCTTACGCCCGGGACAGGGCTCGTACGAGCAGTACTTC.

The chain couples TRBV6-1 to TRBJ1-5; tentative D call: TRBD1 (5 bases). Germline loops: CDR1 MNHNS, CDR2 SASEGT. CDR3 length equals 15 residues. V lost 6 bases and J lost 0, with 12 bases in between. This chain's CDR3 is CASRAGRVSNQPQHF. CDR3 nucleotides: TGTGCCAGCAGGGCGGGCAGGGTTAGCAATCAGCCCCAGCATTTT.

This clonotype was counted many times. The chain couples TRBV7-3 to TRBJ2-1, with a possible D match to TRBD2 (6 bases). V lost 1 base and J lost 5, with 18 bases in between. The CDR3 runs 17 residues. Germline V gives CDR1 SGHTA, CDR2 FQGTGA. This chain's CDR3 is CASSLKPAGSLNNEQFF. The CDR3 bases are TGTGCCAGCAGCTTAAAACCCGCGGGGTCCCTAAACAATGAGCAGTTCTTC. The full variable domain, in which reference TRBV7-3 and TRBJ2-1 provide the parts outside the CDR3, is GAGVSQTPSNKVTEKGKYVELRCDPISGHTALYWYRQSLGQGPEFLIYFQGTGAADDSGLPNDRFFAVRPEGSVSTLKIQRTERGDSAVYLCASSLKPAGSLNNEQFFGPGTRLTVL.

The sample holds a few counts of this clonotype. The rearrangement links TRBV6-4 to TRBJ1-1; D is undetermined. V was cut by 2 bases and J by 3 bases, with 7 bases left in between. The germline gives CDR1 MRHNA, CDR2 SNTAGT. This CDR3 has 13 amino acids. CDR3 in DNA: TGTGCCAGCAGTGACAGAGCGGACACTGAAGCTTTCTTT. Residues: CASSDRADTEAFF.

This clonotype was counted ten times or more. The rearrangement links TRBV29-1 to TRBJ1-1; D may be TRBD1 (6 bases). Germline V gene data show CDR1 as SQVTM and CDR2 as ANQGSEA. The CDR3 covers 13 residues. The V gene lost 6 bases and the J gene lost 1 base, with 12 bases spanning the gap. DNA for the CDR3: TGCAGCGTGACTAGGGACACGAACACTGAAGCTTTCTTT. This codes for CSVTRDTNTEAFF. Complete variable domain (other parts from reference TRBV29-1 and TRBJ1-1): SAVISQKPSRDICQRGTSLTIQCQVDSQVTMMFWYRQQPGQSLTLIATANQGSEATYESGFVIDKFPISRPNLTFSTLTVSNMSPEDSSIYLCSVTRDTNTEAFFGQGTRLTVV.

The rearrangement uses TRBV4-1 and TRBJ1-2; D is uncertain. Germline V gene sequence: CDR1 MGHRA, CDR2 YSYEKL. This CDR3 is 15 amino acids long. Trimming removed 0 bases at V and 7 bases at J, with 15 bases between. CDR3 in DNA: TGCGCCAGCAGCCAAGAGCTAACCCCGATTGGTGGCTACACCTTC. This translates into CASSQELTPIGGYTF.

This clonotype occurred a few times. The chain joins TRBV19 to TRBJ1-2; unclear D gene. The ends were cut back, 3 bases at V and 1 base at J, with 6 bases in the middle. This CDR3 has 13 residues. The germline CDR1 and CDR2 sequences are LNHDA and SQIVND (reference sequence). CDR3 sequence reads: CASSIGGNYGYTF. The CDR3 DNA reads TGTGCCAGTAGTATTGGAGGTAACTATGGCTACACCTTC.

This clonotype was observed a handful of times. The gene calls are TRBV12-3 or TRBV12-4 and TRBJ2-1; maybe TRBD1 (5 bases). This CDR3 region has 15 residues. V was pared by 3 bases and J by 4 bases, with 13 bases between. The CDR3 loop is CASSFEGELYNEQFF. CDR3 bases: TGTGCCAGCAGTTTTGAAGGGGAACTGTACAATGAGCAGTTCTTC.

The chain carries TRBV27 and TRBJ2-2; TRBD2 is a possible D gene (5 bases). V was trimmed by 3 bases and J by 4 bases, leaving 15 bases between them. The CDR3 has 16 residues. Germline CDR1 reads MNHEY; CDR2 reads SMNVEV (reference sequence). CDR3 region: CASSFFPRDSTGELFF. The CDR3 DNA reads as TGTGCCAGCAGTTTCTTCCCCCGGGATAGCACCGGGGAGCTGTTTTTT.

The chain recombines TRBV20-1 with TRBJ2-7; 7 positions agree with TRBD2. The CDR3 has 12 amino acids. J lost 5 bases, V lost 3 bases, and 4 bases had no gene match. Per the germline V gene, CDR1 is DFQATT and CDR2 is SNEGSKA (reference sequence). Here the CDR3 reads CSASGRRNEQYF. For the CDR3, the DNA is TGCAGTGCTAGCGGGAGGCGAAACGAGCAGTACTTC.